Presented here are 11 T cell receptor beta chains from one specimen sequenced in a study of neoadjuvant anti-PD-1 for oral cavity cancer (TCRdb year 2021). Receptors were amplified or captured by the immunoSEQ multiplex PCR assay. The immuneACCESS repertoire file appears here via TCRdb, limited to in-frame rearrangements. These files lack a portion of the clones; in checked studies, under half of the deficit traces to unresolved V genes, and the cause of the others is not known. The sample includes fewer than 20,000 clones, with about 67% observed a single time. In total, the top ten clones hold around 2.5% of the sample. The label giving this sample's time point can be read as: before neoadjuvant nivolumab. This specimen consisted of PBMCs, obtained before nivolumab (anti-PD-1) treatment. These receptors were taken from a person between 35 and 79 years old with oral cavity squamous cell carcinoma.

J is TRBJ2-2 and V is TRBV11-2; TRBD2 matches 8 bases. Trimming took 5 bases from V and 6 from J; bases not matched to a gene: 14. The CDR3 loop spans 17 amino acids. The germline V gene encodes CDR1 SGHAT and CDR2 FQNNGV. The CDR3 sequence is CASSRDHGTSLAGELFF. The CDR3 nucleotides are TGTGCCAGCAGCCGGGACCACGGGACTAGTTTAGCCGGGGAGCTGTTTTTT.

The gene calls are TRBV10-3 and TRBJ2-1, with 10 nucleotides matching TRBD2. Germline V gene sequence: CDR1 ENHRY, CDR2 SYGVKD. This CDR3 spans 15 amino acids. J was trimmed by 4 bases and V by 4 bases; bases with no gene match: 4. CDR3: CAISGAGGVYNEQFF. CDR3 coding DNA: TGTGCCATCAGTGGAGCGGGAGGGGTTTACAATGAGCAGTTCTTC.

The V call is TRBV27, the J call TRBJ1-5, with 9 bases aligning to TRBD1. The CDR3 covers 15 residues. The germline gives CDR1 MNHEY, CDR2 SMNVEV (reference sequence). The V and J ends lost 7 bases and 4 bases, in that order; junction bases with no gene match: 8. CDR3 in DNA: TGTGCCAGCAACTCCGGGACAGGGTCGAATCAGCCCCAGCATTTT. This sequence encodes CASNSGTGSNQPQHF.

The chain employs TRBV6-5 and TRBJ2-2; a weak D match, TRBD1 (6 bases). The CDR3 has 16 amino acids. Germline V gene lookup returns CDR1 MNHEY and CDR2 SVGAGI. V was cut by 0 bases and J by 2 bases, with 10 bases left in between. The chain's CDR3 is CASSYSGGGNTGELFF. For the CDR3, the DNA is TGTGCCAGCAGTTACTCTGGGGGCGGAAACACCGGGGAGCTGTTTTTT.

There are a few counts of this clone. V usage is TRBV7-2 and J usage is TRBJ2-5; TRBD2 agrees at 7 bases. The CDR3 covers 15 residues. Per germline, CDR1 SGHTA and CDR2 FQGNSA. The V gene end was trimmed by 0 bases and the J gene end by 5 bases; junction bases not matched to a gene: 6. CDR3 nucleotide sequence: TGTGCCAGCAGCTTAGCGGGAGGGCCCCGGGAGACCCAGTACTTC. Protein: CASSLAGGPRETQYF.

A few counts support this clone. This rearrangement joins TRBV5-4 to TRBJ1-2; D is perhaps TRBD1 (6 bases). Germline CDR1 SGHNT, CDR2 YYREEE (reference sequence). The V end was cut by 1 base, the J end by 7 bases, with 14 bases between. The CDR3 length is 14 residues. This chain's CDR3 is CASSLIGGEGGYTF. CDR3 DNA sequence: TGTGCCAGCAGCTTGATAGGGGGTGAGGGTGGCTACACCTTC.

This clone was detected only a few times. In DNA form, the CDR3 reads TGCGCCAGCAGCCACCTAGAACTCTCGAACACCGGGGAGCTGTTTTTT. Its translation: CASSHLELSNTGELFF. The chain uses TRBV4-1 and TRBJ2-2; D is ambiguous. The CDR3 has 16 amino acids. Germline V lookup: CDR1 MGHRA, CDR2 YSYEKL. V lost 3 bases and J 0 bases, leaving 11 bases between the germline ends.

This sequence joins TRBV6-1 and TRBJ2-3; weak D call: TRBD2 (6 bases). This CDR3 has 15 amino acids. With 7 bases removed from V and 0 bases from J, the gap between germline ends came to 14 bases. Germline values: CDR1 MNHNS, CDR2 SASEGT. CDR3 nucleotides: TGTGCCAGCACTCTGGAGGGCCTCAGCACAGATACGCAGTATTTT. Its protein product is CASTLEGLSTDTQYF.

V usage is TRBV19 and J usage is TRBJ1-4; a possible D gene is TRBD1 (6 bases). The CDR3 is 14 amino acids. CDR1 and CDR2 from the germline V gene are LNHDA and SQIVND (reference sequence). Between the trimmed V and J ends, which lost 5 bases and 3 bases, there was a span of 10 bases. In DNA, the CDR3 is TGTGCCAGTAGTCAACAGGGAGCTAATGAAAAACTGTTTTTT. Protein: CASSQQGANEKLFF.

The J gene is TRBJ2-7, the V gene TRBV6-5; 10 nucleotides line up with TRBD2. V was clipped by 6 bases and J by 4 bases; unmatched bases: 9. Germline V gene lookup returns CDR1 MNHEY and CDR2 SVGAGI. The CDR3 is 15 amino acids. CDR3 in amino acids: CASSPSSGREYEQYF. In nucleotides, the CDR3 is TGTGCCAGCAGCCCTTCTAGCGGGAGAGAGTACGAGCAGTACTTC.

The rearrangement links TRBV28 to TRBJ2-1; D is possibly TRBD1 or TRBD2 (5 bases each). V was clipped by 8 bases and J by 8 bases, with 19 bases between them. Germline V lookup: CDR1 MDHEN, CDR2 SYDVKM. CDR3 size: 14 residues. The DNA for the CDR3 is TGTGCCAGCGCCCGGGACCCTACCGGGCATGAGCAGTTCTTC. This encodes CASARDPTGHEQFF. Based on the CDR3 plus reference TRBV28 and TRBJ2-1, the full variable domain is DVKVTQSSRYLVKRTGEKVFLECVQDMDHENMFWYRQDPGLGLRLIYFSYDVKMKEKGDIPEGYSVSREKKERFSLILESASTNQTSMYLCASARDPTGHEQFFGPGTRLTVL.